The clone carrying this T cell receptor (beta chain) appeared many times. The antigen is unknown. This entry comes from a study of T cells in Graves' hyperthyroidism and ophthalmopathy. A patient was excluded if there was uncontrolled infection, other autoimmune disease, pregnancy or lactation. Study-wide findings and caveats: It was a median about 7.1 months before onset that the model predicted ophthalmopathy.

The length of the CDR3 is 14 residues. CDR1 DFQATT and CDR2 SNEGSKA come from the germline V gene (reference sequence). V lost 7 bases and J lost 2, with 14 bases in between. The source material, RNA transcripts, was used to amplify TCR beta CDR3 regions. The study used the HTBI primer set for a first-round RT-PCR of the TCR CDR3. A single record per CDR3 protein comes from TCRdb applying MiXCR to the multiplex PCR reads. Of roughly 710,000 distinct CDR3 sequences in the sample, 30% to 40% were seen once. This receptor was taken from a woman aged 35 to 49 with Graves' hyperthyroidism. The genes are TRBV20-1 and TRBJ1-4; no clear D. Sequenced sample: blood. CDR3 DNA: TGCAGTGGAAACGGAGGGAGGACTAATGAAAAACTGTTTTTT. Translated: CSGNGGRTNEKLFF.